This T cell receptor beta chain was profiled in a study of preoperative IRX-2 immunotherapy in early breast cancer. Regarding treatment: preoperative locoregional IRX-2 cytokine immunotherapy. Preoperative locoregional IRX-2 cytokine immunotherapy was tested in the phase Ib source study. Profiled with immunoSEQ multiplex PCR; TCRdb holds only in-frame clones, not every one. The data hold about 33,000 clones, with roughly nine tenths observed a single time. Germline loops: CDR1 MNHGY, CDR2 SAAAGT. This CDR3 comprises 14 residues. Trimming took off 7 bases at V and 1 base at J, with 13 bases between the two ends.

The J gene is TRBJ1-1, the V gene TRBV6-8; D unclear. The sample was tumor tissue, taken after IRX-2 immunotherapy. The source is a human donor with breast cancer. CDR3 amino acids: CASIDWAQNTEAFF. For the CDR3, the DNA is TGTGCCAGCATCGATTGGGCCCAGAACACTGAAGCTTTCTTT.